One and the same sample provided the 4 T cell receptor beta chains below, sequenced in a study of T cell responses to AZD1222 COVID-19 vaccine. Here immunoSEQ multiplex PCR was the method, and the copy in TCRdb shows in-frame clones only, minus some. The repertoire holds tens of thousands of clones, with 84% as singletons. The material was peripheral blood, obtained on day 0 of AZD1222 vaccination. These receptors came from an adult in good health.

V is TRBV2 and J is TRBJ1-2; 10 positions agree with TRBD1. Germline trimming cut 5 bases from V and 4 bases from J; bases unmatched to any gene: 4. The CDR3 length is 14 residues. CDR1 SNHLY and CDR2 FYNNEI come from the germline V gene. The CDR3 here is CASSSDRGSYGYTF. CDR3 in DNA: TGTGCCAGCAGTTCGGACAGGGGGAGCTATGGCTACACCTTC.

The rearrangement links TRBV5-1 to TRBJ2-7; D not resolved. Trimming stripped 0 bases from V and 6 bases from J, with 10 bases between. The V gene's germline CDR1 is SGHRS and CDR2 YFSETQ. The CDR3 extends over 13 amino acids. CDR3 protein: CASSLALGSEQYF. CDR3 in DNA: TGCGCCAGCAGCTTGGCCCTCGGGTCCGAGCAGTACTTC.

The chain has TRBV7-8 and TRBJ1-1; possible D gene TRBD1, 6 bases. Trimming took off 5 bases at V and 3 bases at J, with 19 bases between the two ends. The CDR3 is 16 residues long. Germline V gene sequence: CDR1 SGHVS, CDR2 FQNEAQ. The CDR3 region has the DNA TGTGCCAGCAGCCAAAAAGACAGGAAGGGGGACACTGAAGCTTTCTTT. Translation gives CASSQKDRKGDTEAFF. The full variable domain, in which reference TRBV7-8 and TRBJ1-1 provide the parts outside the CDR3, is GAGVSQSPRYKVAKRGQDVALRCDPISGHVSLFWYQQALGQGPEFLTYFQNEAQLDKSGLPSDRFFAERPEGSVSTLKIQRTQQEDSAVYLCASSQKDRKGDTEAFFGQGTRLTVV.

This chain uses TRBV6-6 with TRBJ1-4; D not resolved. Germline V gene sequence: CDR1 MNHNY, CDR2 SVGAGI (reference sequence). Trimming stripped 5 bases from V and 0 bases from J, with 10 bases between. The length of the CDR3 is 15 residues. CDR3 residues: CASSPFPATNEKLFF. In DNA form, the CDR3 reads TGTGCCAGCAGTCCCTTCCCTGCAACTAATGAAAAACTGTTTTTT.